The sample holds many counts of the clone carrying this T cell receptor (beta chain). The record originates from a study of neurological immune-mediated disorders. The cDNA was synthesized by means of template-switch 5'RACE, which was carried out with 10-nucleotide random UMIs. From 15-18 subjects, every sequencing run obtained over 200 million TCR-beta sequences. TCRdb re-analysed the 5' RACE reads in MiXCR, keeping a single row per CDR3 protein. This table has 80,000 or so distinct CDR3 sequences, 9.4% appearing once. J was trimmed by 1 base and V by 2 bases; bases with no gene match: 7. The CDR3 covers 16 residues. Germline-derived CDR1 and CDR2 are SGHTA and FQGNSA. Unsorted libraries came from 2 million PBMCs stored at -80 °C.

This clonotype was obtained from a man in his fifties in good health. The sample consisted of PBMCs. V usage is TRBV7-2 and J usage is TRBJ2-5, with 7 bases matching TRBD1. The CDR3 region has the DNA TGTGCCAGCAGCTTAACAGGGGCGTCCAGCCAAGAGACCCAGTACTTC. This translates into CASSLTGASSQETQYF.